The 23 T cell receptor beta chains given below trace back to one sample, sequenced in a study of cytomegalovirus exposure and HLA in healthy donors. With 60 Vbeta and 13 Jbeta primers, the PCR was carried out. The repertoire was sequenced with immunoSEQ multiplex PCR; TCRdb's copy has only in-frame clones and lacks some. Of approximately 140,000 clones in the sample, 61% were seen once. What was sequenced was PBMCs. The receptors derive from a male donor in good health and CMV-seronegative.

This chain uses TRBV4-1 with TRBJ2-3; 7 bases agree with TRBD2. The length of the CDR3 is 19 residues. Losses at the gene ends were 7 bases for V and 4 bases for J; bases not matched to a gene: 23. In germline, CDR1 is MGHRA, CDR2 YSYEKL. CDR3 protein: CASTQRWGGTGRGADTQYF. DNA for the CDR3: TGCGCCAGCACTCAAAGGTGGGGGGGGACCGGCCGAGGCGCAGATACGCAGTATTTT.

This clone occurred a few times. The V gene is TRBV7-6, the J gene TRBJ2-3; the D gene is possibly TRBD2 (6 bases). The CDR3 is 15 amino acids. Germline V gene data show CDR1 as SGHVS and CDR2 as FNYEAQ. V lost 6 bases and J 2 bases, leaving 15 bases between the germline ends. The CDR3 DNA follows: TGTGCCAGCAGGGATGGAGGAGGGTTCACAGATACGCAGTATTTT. It yields the protein CASRDGGGFTDTQYF.

V gene TRBV5-1 combines with J gene TRBJ2-5; no firm D call. The closer fit of TRBJ2-7 to the DNA end suggests the J call may be wrong. Looked up from germline, CDR1 is SGHRS and CDR2 is YFSETQ. This CDR3 region has 12 residues. As DNA, the CDR3 is TGCGCCAGCAGCTTGGTCTCTGCCGAGCAGTACTTC. Translated, it gives CASSLVSAEQYF.

The V gene is TRBV1, the J gene TRBJ1-2. TRBV1 is annotated as a pseudogene. This CDR3 has 16 residues. The CDR3: CTRSQTDIGGNYGYTF. The DNA of the CDR3 is TGCACCCGCAGCCAAACAGACATCGGAGGGAACTATGGCTACACCTTC.

The chain joins TRBV9 to TRBJ1-1, with TRBD1 identical over 7 bases. The CDR3 length is 15 residues. Germline trimming cut 4 bases from V and 0 bases from J; bases unmatched to any gene: 6. Germline CDR1 reads SGDLS; CDR2 reads YYNGEE. CDR3 protein: CASSPWDSMNTEAFF. The CDR3 nucleotides read TGTGCCAGCAGCCCATGGGACAGTATGAACACTGAAGCTTTCTTT.

The V and J genes are TRBV18 and TRBJ2-1; TRBD2 matches 16 bases. This CDR3 is 17 amino acids long. Germline CDR1 and CDR2: KGHSH and LQKENI. J was trimmed by 7 bases and V by 3 bases; bases with no gene match: 6. CDR3 coding DNA: TGTGCCAGCTCACCCGGGACTAGCGGGGGGGGCTTGAATGAGCAGTTCTTC. Protein: CASSPGTSGGGLNEQFF.

CDR3 nucleotides: TGTGCCACCAGCAGCGCCTCGCGGGGGAGGTTGTCGCAGCACACAGATACGCAGTATTTT. It translates to CATSSASRGRLSQHTDTQYF. The rearrangement joins TRBV15 to TRBJ2-3; 7 nucleotides match TRBD2. V lost 3 bases to trimming and J lost 2 bases; unmatched junction nucleotides: 20. The CDR3 runs to 20 residues. The V gene's germline CDR1 is LNHNV and CDR2 YYDKDF (reference sequence).

The chain joins TRBV2 to TRBJ2-7, with a tentative D call TRBD1 (5 bases). V lost 4 bases to trimming and J lost 4 bases, with 11 bases between them. CDR3 size: 13 residues. The germline V gene encodes CDR1 SNHLY and CDR2 FYNNEI. The CDR3 region has the DNA TGTGCCAGCAGTGGTACAGGAACGTACGAGCAGTACTTC. Protein: CASSGTGTYEQYF.

V gene TRBV19 combines with J gene TRBJ2-6; TRBD1 agrees at 7 bases. The J segment lost 1 base and the V segment lost 7 bases, leaving 7 bases of the junction unmatched. The CDR3 is 16 amino acids. Germline loops: CDR1 LNHDA, CDR2 SQIVND (reference sequence). The CDR3 DNA follows: TGTGCCAGTAATGACAGGGCATTTTCTGGGGCCAACGTCCTGACTTTC. It yields the protein CASNDRAFSGANVLTF.

The chain carries TRBV7-9 and TRBJ1-1, with D hard to call. This CDR3 has 14 residues. CDR1 is SEHNR, CDR2 FQNEAQ, per germline (reference sequence). Trimming left V 1 base short and J 1 base short, with 7 bases between. CDR3 nucleotide sequence: TGTGCCAGCAGCTTAGGTGGCTCGAACACTGAAGCTTTCTTT. Protein: CASSLGGSNTEAFF.

The gene calls are TRBV4-1 and TRBJ1-2; a weak D match, TRBD1 (6 bases). V lost 1 base to trimming and J lost 8 bases, with 20 bases between them. Germline V lookup: CDR1 MGHRA, CDR2 YSYEKL. CDR3 length equals 16 residues. CDR3 DNA sequence: TGCGCCAGCAGCCAAGCCGGACAGCCTTACTGGGGCGGCTACACCTTC. Translated: CASSQAGQPYWGGYTF.

V is TRBV7-6 and J is TRBJ2-1, with unresolved D. This CDR3 comprises 14 residues. Germline-derived CDR1 and CDR2 are SGHVS and FNYEAQ. With 1 base removed from V and 8 bases from J, the gap between germline ends came to 12 bases. The CDR3 region has the DNA TGTGCCAGCAGCTTAGTCAACTCCGAGGATGAGCAGTTCTTC. It translates to CASSLVNSEDEQFF.

V usage is TRBV7-9 and J usage is TRBJ2-3, with a possible D match to TRBD2 (5 bases). This CDR3 is built from 16 residues. V lost 5 bases and J lost 0, with 15 bases in between. Germline assignment: CDR1 SEHNR and CDR2 FQNEAQ (reference sequence). The CDR3 here is CASSPARDYSTDTQYF. The CDR3 coding sequence is TGTGCCAGCAGCCCAGCCCGGGATTATAGCACAGATACGCAGTATTTT.

The chain couples TRBV6-5 to TRBJ2-7, with a weak D call TRBD2 (6 bases). The CDR3 is 14 residues long. The V gene's germline CDR1 is MNHEY and CDR2 SVGAGI. The V end was cut by 6 bases, the J end by 2 bases, with 14 bases between. CDR3 protein: CASRAGTATYEQYF. DNA of the CDR3: TGTGCCAGCAGGGCCGGGACTGCTACCTACGAGCAGTACTTC.

V is TRBV7-8 and J is TRBJ1-2, with 8 bases lining up with TRBD1. This CDR3 region has 13 residues. Trimming cost V 5 bases and J 7 bases; bases outside gene matches: 6. The germline V gene has CDR1 SGHVS and CDR2 FQNEAQ. CDR3 in amino acids: CASSPSGGGGYTF. CDR3 DNA sequence: TGTGCCAGCAGCCCCTCAGGGGGCGGTGGCTACACCTTC.

The V gene is TRBV5-8, the J gene TRBJ1-3; tentative D call: TRBD1 (5 bases). The ends were cut back, 5 bases at V and 2 bases at J, with 11 bases in the middle. The CDR3 sequence is 14 residues long. Germline V lookup: CDR1 SGHTS, CDR2 YDEGEE. The CDR3 spells CASRRGGPGNTIYF. The CDR3 nucleotides are TGTGCCAGCAGACGGGGGGGTCCTGGAAACACCATATATTTT.

This chain links TRBV9 with TRBJ2-5; TRBD2 aligns across 8 bases. The ends lost 0 bases at V and 5 bases at J; junction bases unmatched: 3. Germline V gives CDR1 SGDLS, CDR2 YYNGEE. The CDR3 runs 14 residues. CDR3 sequence: CASSVDSGVETQYF. The CDR3 DNA follows: TGTGCCAGCAGCGTAGATAGCGGGGTGGAGACCCAGTACTTC.

The chain has TRBV4-2 and TRBJ2-5, with 15 bases identical to TRBD2. The CDR3 extends over 18 amino acids. The germline V gene encodes CDR1 LGHNA and CDR2 YNFKEQ. The V segment lost 0 bases and the J segment 5 bases; nucleotides outside the gene matches: 7. The CDR3 region has the DNA TGTGCCAGCAGCCAAGAACTGTCCGGGACTAGCGGGGGGGAGACCCAGTACTTC. It specifies CASSQELSGTSGGETQYF.

To note about this clone: One end of the junction fails to match germline, which may point to a read error. The chain uses TRBV5-1 and TRBJ2-7; 7 bases align to TRBD1. From germline, CDR1 is SGHRS and CDR2 YFSETQ. This CDR3 has 17 residues. The CDR3 sequence is CASSLGQWGQYHYEQYF. The CDR3 DNA sequence: TGCGCCAGCAGTTTGGGGCAGTGGGGACAGTACCACTACGAGCAGTACTTC.

V and J are TRBV18 and TRBJ2-5; D is ambiguous. In germline, CDR1 is KGHSH, CDR2 LQKENI. The CDR3 runs to 13 residues. Trimming shortened V by 3 bases and J by 0 bases, and 5 bases separated the two germline ends. As DNA, the CDR3 is TGTGCCAGCTCACCCGCGTACCAAGAGACCCAGTACTTC. It yields the protein CASSPAYQETQYF. The full variable domain, with the rest looked up from reference TRBV18 and TRBJ2-5, is NAGVMQNPRHLVRRRGQEARLRCSPMKGHSHVYWYRQLPEEGLKFMVYLQKENIIDESGMPKERFSAEFPKEGPSILRIQQVVRGDSAAYFCASSPAYQETQYFGPGTRLLVL.

The chain has TRBV28 and TRBJ2-3, with TRBD2 identical over 9 bases. The CDR3 spans 16 residues. Germline V gene lookup returns CDR1 MDHEN and CDR2 SYDVKM. J gave up 2 bases and V 2 bases, and 5 bases lay outside the gene matches. This CDR3 reads CASSLGVAGDTDTQYF. The CDR3 DNA follows: TGTGCCAGCAGTTTAGGTGTAGCGGGGGACACAGATACGCAGTATTTT.

This chain uses TRBV6-6 with TRBJ2-3, with TRBD2 matching 8 bases. The CDR3 extends over 14 amino acids. CDR1 and CDR2 from the germline V gene are MNHNY and SVGAGI (reference sequence). With 11 bases clipped from V and 5 bases from J, the junction kept 12 bases outside the gene matches. Here the CDR3 DNA reads TGTGCCCTGGGTCGGGGGGGCGGGGTAGATACGCAGTATTTT. It codes for CALGRGGGVDTQYF.

This chain connects TRBV7-2 to TRBJ1-5; weak D call: TRBD1 (6 bases). The V end lost 5 bases, the J end lost 2 bases, and 16 bases lay between the germline ends. The CDR3 is 16 residues long. CDR1 is SGHTA and CDR2 is FQGNSA in the germline V gene. The CDR3 nucleotides read TGTGCCAGCAGCCGTTCCGGGACAAGGGGCAATCAGCCCCAGCATTTT. Amino acids: CASSRSGTRGNQPQHF. Together with reference TRBV7-2 and TRBJ1-5, the CDR3 gives the full variable domain: GAGVSQSPSNKVTEKGKDVELRCDPISGHTALYWYRQSLGQGLEFLIYFQGNSAPDKSGLPSDRFSAERTGGSVSTLTIQRTQQEDSAVYLCASSRSGTRGNQPQHFGDGTRLSIL.